The rows below give T cell receptor beta chains drawn from one sample of a study of blood T cell repertoires in COVID-19. Generated by immunoSEQ multiplex PCR, the TCRdb table keeps only in-frame clones and is missing some. In the table there are approximately 140,000 clones, almost 90% of which are singletons. Material: peripheral blood. The receptors were sampled from a woman aged 60-75 years with acute or convalescent COVID-19. CDR3s include the opening cysteine and the closing phenylalanine or tryptophan. A D gene is named only where the DNA matches it firmly. Not every row has a clone size; where given, it reads once, few, many or a size class.

NA NA TRBJ2-3 TRBV9 TGTGCCAGCAGCCCAGAGACAAGAACAGATACGCAGTATTTT CASSPETRTDTQYF
many NA TRBJ2-7 TRBV10-3 TGTGCCATCAGCCCGGGCCAGGGCCTCTACGAGCAGTACTTC CAISPGQGLYEQYF
NA TRBD1 TRBJ1-1 TRBV5-1 TGCGCCAGCAGCCCGGGACAGGGGGGCACTGAAGCTTTCTTT CASSPGQGGTEAFF
NA NA TRBJ2-5 TRBV27 TGTGCCAGCAGTTTATCTCCAGCGGTCAAACAGACCCAGTACTTC CASSLSPAVKQTQYF
NA NA TRBJ1-5 TRBV5-5 TGTGCCAGCAGCCCGGAGGGGTCATACTATCAGCCCCAGCATTTT CASSPEGSYYQPQHF
once NA TRBJ1-2 TRBV14 TGTGCCAGCGCCGCGCGGGACTATGGCTACACCTTC CASAARDYGYTF
NA TRBD2 TRBJ2-1 TRBV9 TGTGCCAGCAGCTCCGGGACTAGCGGCCCCGAGCAGTTCTTC CASSSGTSGPEQFF
NA TRBD1 TRBJ1-2 TRBV7-2 TGTGCCAGCAGCTTATGGGGACAGGGTAACCGCTACACCTTC CASSLWGQGNRYTF
few NA TRBJ1-5 TRBV28 TGTGCCAGCAGTTTCTCCGATCGAGGGCCCCAGCATTTT CASSFSDRGPQHF
NA NA TRBJ1-4 TRBV5-4 TGTGCCAGCAGCGTCCAACAGGGAGTTAATGAAAAACTGTTTTTT CASSVQQGVNEKLFF
NA NA TRBJ1-4 TRBV7-6 TGTGCCAGCAGCCCTGGGTTCGGGGAGATTGAAAAACTGTTTTTT CASSPGFGEIEKLFF
NA NA TRBJ1-2 TRBV3-1/TRBV3-2 TGTGCCAGCAGCCAACGGGGAAATCATGGCTACACCTTC CASSQRGNHGYTF
NA NA TRBJ2-7 TRBV7-2 TGTGCCAGCAGCTTAGTTGGGGGGGCCTCGGGCTACGAGCAGTACTTC CASSLVGGASGYEQYF
NA TRBD1 TRBJ1-1 TRBV27 TGTGCCAGCAGCCCTCGGACAGGGACCCCAAACACTGAAGCTTTCTTT CASSPRTGTPNTEAFF
NA TRBD1 TRBJ2-2 TRBV7-3 TGTGCCAGCAGCTCCAGCTCAGGGGGCACCGGGGAGCTGTTTTTT CASSSSSGGTGELFF
NA NA TRBJ1-5 TRBV6-1 TGTGCCAGCAGTGATAGTGGGAGTCCTCAGCCCCAGCATTTT CASSDSGSPQPQHF
NA NA TRBJ2-7 TRBV28 TGTGCCACCCACCTCGGAACAGGGACCCACGAGCAGTACTTC CATHLGTGTHEQYF
few NA TRBJ1-6 TRBV28 TGTGCCAGCAGTTCCTCAGGGGAAAATTCACCCCTCCACTTT CASSSSGENSPLHF
once NA TRBJ1-2 TRBV30 TGTGCCTGGGCCCCGTGGGAGGGACTGTCCAGCTACACCTTC CAWAPWEGLSSYTF
NA TRBD1 TRBJ2-7 TRBV28 TGTGCCAGCAGTTTCGGACAGGGCGGTGGGATGGGGCAGTACTTC CASSFGQGGGMGQYF
NA NA TRBJ1-2 TRBV25-1 TGTGCCAGCAGTGAATATCAGGGGTATGGCTACACCTTC CASSEYQGYGYTF
NA TRBD1 TRBJ2-3 TRBV19 TGTGCCAGTAGTCCGGGACAGAGCACAGATACGCAGTATTTT CASSPGQSTDTQYF